This T cell receptor (beta chain) is drawn from a study of cytomegalovirus exposure and HLA in healthy donors. Background on the study: An earlier analysis found fewer than 120 million unique TCR beta sequences from around 180 million T cells.

CDR3 length equals 14 residues. CDR1 is SGHKS, CDR2 YYEKEE, per germline (reference sequence). V lost 0 bases, J lost 4 bases, and 2 bases stayed unmatched. Vbeta (60) and Jbeta (13) primers were used in the PCR. The data were produced by immunoSEQ multiplex PCR, yet TCRdb's version contains in-frame clones alone and is incomplete. Among 80,000 to 95,000 clones listed, 63% were seen once. Study findings and constraints: Further analysis was carried out later, and it showed several of the most significant clusters appearing linked to common viral pathogens. A few V segments could not be told apart, such as TRBV6-2 and TRBV6-3, and were left out. Per a later analysis, 15,000 to 20,000 TCR beta sequences showed association with HLA alleles at 0.05 false discovery rate.

As for this clone: The antigen is not known.

Source material: PBMCs. This chain links TRBV5-5 with TRBJ2-3; TRBD2 aligns across 7 bases. The source is a woman in her 30s in good health and CMV-seronegative. Here the CDR3 DNA reads TGTGCCAGCAGCTTGGTGGGGGGGGCAGATACGCAGTATTTT. Translating gives CASSLVGGADTQYF.